This entry lists 16 T cell receptor beta chains sequenced from one sample in a study of regulatory T cells in long-lasting Graves disease (dated by TCRdb to 2020 to 2023). Libraries came from multiplex PCR. Sequencing relied on an Illumina HiSeq 4000. iRepertoire HTBI primers and Arm-PCR amplification of CDR3 regions were used to construct TCR beta libraries. Using fastp at Q25 and MiXCR, TCRdb reprocessed the public reads and kept productive beta chains. Rows with one shared CDR3 protein collapse into an entry with the most common genes and DNA. The sample records about 450,000 distinct CDR3 sequences, about 16% of which are singletons. Around 10% of the sample is in the top ten clones. The time point label corresponds to: newly diagnosed GD, antithyroid drugs for less than 3 months. For both TCR sequencing and RNA sequencing, RNA was extracted from PBMCs using TRIzol. This sample also appeared in a second study, on T cells in Graves' hyperthyroidism and ophthalmopathy.

Sequenced material: peripheral blood mononuclear cells (PBMCs), taken at new diagnosis, from a patient treated with antithyroid drugs. The receptors derive from a woman in her 30s with Graves disease. Donor details come from another sample of the same person, matched by shared clones.

The chain has TRBV7-9 and TRBJ2-7; 10 positions match TRBD1. The CDR3 is 15 residues long. The germline CDR1 and CDR2 sequences are SEHNR and FQNEAQ (reference sequence). V was pared by 5 bases and J by 5 bases, with 9 bases of the junction left unmatched. The CDR3, as DNA: TGTGCCAGCAGCCCAATTGACAGGGGGCAACACGAGCAGTACTTC. Translated: CASSPIDRGQHEQYF.

This clonotype turned up a few times. CDR3: CSAQTRQGRYEQYF. CDR3 nucleotide sequence: TGCAGTGCTCAGACAAGGCAGGGGCGGTACGAGCAGTACTTC. The gene calls are TRBV20-1 and TRBJ2-7, with TRBD1 as a possible D gene (6 bases). Germline lookup yields CDR1 DFQATT and CDR2 SNEGSKA (reference sequence). The CDR3 has 14 amino acids. V lost 5 bases and J lost 4, with 18 bases in between.

There are many counts of this clonotype. The chain has TRBV2 and TRBJ2-1; no reliable D call. CDR3 length equals 13 residues. V shed 7 bases and J shed 0 bases, with 7 bases lying between them. The germline CDR1 and CDR2 sequences are SNHLY and FYNNEI. The CDR3 here is CASTPVSYNEQFF. DNA for the CDR3: TGTGCCAGCACCCCGGTCTCCTACAATGAGCAGTTCTTC.

On this clonotype: Since a much larger clone is just one base distant, this may be a read error. The J gene is TRBJ2-5, the V gene TRBV7-9; TRBD1 matches 10 bases. The length of the CDR3 is 16 residues. Germline CDR1 and CDR2: SEHNR and FQNEAQ (reference sequence). CDR3 coding DNA: TGTGCCAGCAGCGACGGGGACAGGGGTGCGAGAGAGACCCCGTACTTC. This sequence encodes CASSDGDRGARETPYF.

This clonotype showed up many times. Written as DNA, the CDR3 is TGTGCCAGCGGATTCACTAGCGGGAGGGCAGAGACCCAGTACTTC. It specifies CASGFTSGRAETQYF. The chain is built from TRBV2 and TRBJ2-5; 13 nucleotides match TRBD2. The CDR3 is made up of 15 amino acids. With 8 bases clipped from V and 4 bases from J, the junction kept 7 bases outside the gene matches. Germline CDR1 is SNHLY and CDR2 is FYNNEI. Supplemented by reference TRBV2 and TRBJ2-5, the full variable domain reads EPEVTQTPSHQVTQMGQEVILRCVPISNHLYFYWYRQILGQKVEFLVSFYNNEISEKSEIFDDQFSVERPDGSNFTLKIRSTKLEDSAMYFCASGFTSGRAETQYFGPGTRLLVL.

The chain has TRBV7-9 and TRBJ2-2; no reliable D call. Germline V CDR1 and CDR2: SEHNR, FQNEAQ (reference sequence). Trimming took off 0 bases at V and 9 bases at J, with 8 bases between the two ends. This CDR3 is built from 13 residues. The CDR3, as DNA: TGTGCCAGCAGCTTAGCAGGGTTCCGGGAGCTGTTTTTT. Its protein is CASSLAGFRELFF.

The chain joins TRBV24-1 to TRBJ2-1; no reliable D call. The CDR3 spans 13 residues. The germline CDR1 and CDR2 sequences are KGHDR and SFDVKD. V was pared by 4 bases and J by 6 bases, with 9 bases between. The DNA of the CDR3 is TGTGCCACCAGTGAGCAAGGACGCAATGAGCAGTTCTTC. It specifies CATSEQGRNEQFF.

This clonotype was observed at least ten times. V and J are TRBV30 and TRBJ2-1, with D hard to call. The CDR3 consists of 10 residues. Trimming shortened V by 1 base and J by 10 bases, and 5 bases separated the two germline ends. Germline assignment: CDR1 GTSNPN and CDR2 SVGIG (reference sequence). CDR3 DNA: TGTGCCTGGAGTGGACGAGAGCAGTTCTTC. This encodes CAWSGREQFF.

This clonotype was counted between two and nine times. The J gene is TRBJ2-2, the V gene TRBV19; D remains ambiguous. Trimming took off 3 bases at V and 1 base at J, with 6 bases between the two ends. CDR1 and CDR2 (germline): LNHDA, SQIVND (reference sequence). This CDR3 has 14 amino acids. The CDR3 is CASSIGQNTGELFF. The CDR3 coding sequence is TGTGCCAGTAGTATTGGCCAGAACACCGGGGAGCTGTTTTTT.

This clonotype was recorded at least ten times. This chain links TRBV28 with TRBJ2-3, with 12 positions matching TRBD2. The J segment lost 5 bases and the V segment lost 6 bases, leaving 6 bases of the junction unmatched. This CDR3 spans 15 amino acids. Germline values: CDR1 MDHEN, CDR2 SYDVKM. CDR3 sequence reads: CASRSGGLAGDTQYF. The CDR3 nucleotides are TGTGCCAGCAGATCAGGGGGACTAGCGGGAGATACGCAGTATTTT. The entire variable domain, with the rest obtained from reference TRBV28 and TRBJ2-3, is as follows: DVKVTQSSRYLVKRTGEKVFLECVQDMDHENMFWYRQDPGLGLRLIYFSYDVKMKEKGDIPEGYSVSREKKERFSLILESASTNQTSMYLCASRSGGLAGDTQYFGPGTRLTVL.

About this clonotype itself: This sequence may be a read error, since a much larger clone differs from it by one base. This rearrangement joins TRBV28 to TRBJ2-2, with TRBD2 as a possible D gene (5 bases). The CDR3 consists of 15 residues. The germline V gene has CDR1 MDHEN and CDR2 SYDVKM. V was pared by 6 bases and J by 9 bases, with 20 bases between. This chain's CDR3 is CASRASWGLARELFF. The CDR3 DNA sequence: TGTGCCAGCAGGGCGAGTTGGGGTCTAGCCAGGGAGCTGTTTTTT.

This clonotype was counted at least ten times. The chain combines TRBV20-1 with TRBJ1-2; 9 nucleotides agree with TRBD1. After removal of 7 bases from V and 7 bases from J, the junction contained 13 bases not matched to a gene. Germline-derived CDR1 and CDR2 are DFQATT and SNEGSKA (reference sequence). The CDR3 is 14 amino acids. CDR3 DNA: TGCAGTGATCGAGCCGGGACAGGGAAGGCTGGCTACACCTTC. It encodes CSDRAGTGKAGYTF.

In this sample, this clonotype turned up many times. V is TRBV11-2 and J is TRBJ2-7, with D hard to call. Trimming left V 3 bases short and J 4 bases short, with 7 bases between. CDR1 is SGHAT and CDR2 is FQNNGV in the germline V gene. This CDR3 has 12 residues. The CDR3 sequence: CASSFSGYEQYF. For the CDR3, the DNA is TGTGCCAGCAGCTTCAGTGGTTACGAGCAGTACTTC.

The genes are TRBV6-2 or TRBV6-3 and TRBJ2-2; D ambiguous. Germline CDR1 MNHEY, CDR2 SVGEGT. Trimming removed 6 bases at V and 1 base at J, with 9 bases between. This CDR3 region has 14 residues. CDR3 region: CASRPTLNTGELFF. The CDR3 region has the DNA TGTGCCAGCAGGCCCACATTGAACACCGGGGAGCTGTTTTTT.

This clonotype was seen only a few times. The V gene is TRBV11-2, the J gene TRBJ2-5; tentatively, D is TRBD1 (6 bases). The CDR3 extends over 17 amino acids. Trimming left V 5 bases short and J 4 bases short, with 23 bases between. Germline CDR1 is SGHAT and CDR2 is FQNNGV. The CDR3 protein is CASSPPGQQTKRETQYF. DNA of the CDR3: TGTGCCAGCAGCCCACCGGGACAACAAACCAAGAGAGAGACCCAGTACTTC.

This clonotype appeared many times. This chain joins TRBV7-6 and TRBJ2-5; tentatively, D is TRBD2 (5 bases). V gave up 5 bases and J gave up 3 bases, with 19 bases separating them. CDR3 length: 16 amino acids. The germline V gene has CDR1 SGHVS and CDR2 FNYEAQ. This chain's CDR3 is CASSPGAPLGKETQYF. CDR3 coding DNA: TGTGCCAGCAGCCCTGGCGCTCCACTAGGGAAAGAGACCCAGTACTTC.